The 12 T cell receptor beta chains given below trace back to one sample, sequenced in a study of blood T cells in healthy people across ages. Then a second PCR, running roughly 7 to 12 cycles, was carried out with a sample-barcoded 5' primer and a J-beta primer mix. Using its own MiXCR run on the 5' RACE reads, TCRdb lists one record per CDR3 protein. The repertoire holds about 640,000 distinct CDR3 sequences, with 58% as singletons. Sequenced: blood. The receptors derive from a man in his fifties or sixties in good health.

The V gene is TRBV4-2, the J gene TRBJ2-3; possibly TRBD1 or TRBD2 for D (6 bases each). CDR1 is LGHNA, CDR2 YNFKEQ, per germline. CDR3 length equals 14 residues. V was trimmed by 0 bases and J by 8 bases, leaving 12 bases between them. The CDR3 loop reads CASSQDLEGGTQYF. The CDR3 nucleotides are TGTGCCAGCAGCCAAGATCTAGAGGGGGGTACGCAGTATTTT.

V is TRBV15 and J is TRBJ2-1; 8 positions match TRBD2. CDR3 length: 16 amino acids. Trimming at V came to 3 bases and at J to 1 base, leaving 5 bases not matched to a gene. In germline, CDR1 is LNHNV, CDR2 YYDKDF (reference sequence). The CDR3 loop is CATSRVRGGSYNEQFF. CDR3 DNA sequence: TGTGCCACCAGCAGGGTACGGGGGGGTTCCTACAATGAGCAGTTCTTC.

CDR3 DNA sequence: TGTGCCAGCAGTCTCGGTACCCTGACCTTGGGAGAGACCCAGTACTTC. Its protein is CASSLGTLTLGETQYF. The chain couples TRBV12-3 or TRBV12-4 to TRBJ2-4; no clear D. The DNA end lines up better with TRBJ2-5; the J call may be wrong. The CDR3 consists of 16 residues.

V gene TRBV7-2 combines with J gene TRBJ2-3, with D possibly being TRBD1 (5 bases). Per the germline V gene, CDR1 is SGHTA and CDR2 is FQGNSA. CDR3 length equals 14 residues. V gave up 3 bases and J gave up 2 bases, with 9 bases separating them. CDR3 bases: TGTGCCAGCAGCTTCGACAGCCACACAGATACGCAGTATTTT. Residues: CASSFDSHTDTQYF.

This clonotype was seen only a few times. The J gene is TRBJ2-3, the V gene TRBV20-1, with 14 bases fitting TRBD2. Germline-derived CDR1 and CDR2 are DFQATT and SNEGSKA (reference sequence). The V gene end was trimmed by 6 bases and the J gene end by 0 bases; junction bases not matched to a gene: 2. There are 15 residues in the CDR3. This chain's CDR3 is CSAGTSGGSTDTQYF. The CDR3 DNA follows: TGCAGTGCCGGGACTAGCGGGGGCAGCACAGATACGCAGTATTTT.

This clonotype was seen only a few times. The V and J genes are TRBV28 and TRBJ2-1; 11 nucleotides agree with TRBD2. The V segment lost 2 bases and the J segment 2 bases; nucleotides outside the gene matches: 2. This CDR3 has 16 residues. Germline V gene data show CDR1 as MDHEN and CDR2 as SYDVKM. The CDR3 loop reads CASSLDSGGAYNEQFF. CDR3 bases: TGTGCCAGCAGTTTAGATAGCGGGGGGGCCTACAATGAGCAGTTCTTC.

The genes are TRBV6-5 and TRBJ2-5; D is ambiguous. TRBJ2-7 explains the end of the DNA better; the J call may be wrong. The germline V gene has CDR1 MNHEY and CDR2 SVGAGI. The CDR3 loop spans 12 amino acids. CDR3 DNA: TGTGCCAGCAGATCCCCCCTTTACGAGCAGTACTTC. This translates into CASRSPLYEQYF.

In regard to this clonotype: Just one base apart from a much larger clone, this may be a read error. V gene TRBV7-2 combines with J gene TRBJ2-7; D unclear. The CDR3 covers 14 residues. Per the germline V gene, CDR1 is SGHTA and CDR2 is FQGNSA. The V end was cut by 5 bases, the J end by 0 bases, with 11 bases between. The CDR3 loop reads CASSVDPGSYEQYF. In DNA form, the CDR3 reads TGTGCCAGCAGCGTAGATCCTGGCTCCTACGAGCAGTACTTC.

This chain joins TRBV15 and TRBJ1-5, with D unclear. Per the germline V gene, CDR1 is LNHNV and CDR2 is YYDKDF (reference sequence). V was clipped by 3 bases and J by 1 base, with 10 bases between them. The CDR3 length is 15 residues. The CDR3 is CATSSGRQSNQPQHF. The CDR3 DNA sequence: TGTGCCACCAGCAGCGGTAGGCAGAGCAATCAGCCCCAGCATTTT.

With regard to this clonotype: The CDR3 ends on some other residue instead of the conserved phenylalanine or tryptophan, so this is likely a read error. The chain employs TRBV6-5 and TRBJ2-7; the match to TRBD2 covers 7 bases. The CDR3 length is 15 residues. The V gene's germline CDR1 is MNHEY and CDR2 SVGAGI. Losses at the gene ends were 6 bases for V and 0 bases for J; bases not matched to a gene: 8. The CDR3 DNA reads TGTGCCAGCAGCTCCCCACGGGACTACTCCTACGAGCAGTACCTC. It codes for CASSSPRDYSYEQYL.

This clonotype was observed at least ten times. This chain links TRBV7-2 with TRBJ1-2, with D uncertain. The CDR3 is 12 residues long. Trimming took off 6 bases at V and 4 bases at J, with 9 bases between the two ends. The germline CDR1 and CDR2 sequences are SGHTA and FQGNSA. CDR3 loop: CASSLVGYGYTF. CDR3 coding DNA: TGTGCCAGCAGTTTGGTGGGCTATGGCTACACCTTC.

This rearrangement joins TRBV7-9 to TRBJ2-5; no clear D. The DNA end lines up better with TRBJ2-7; the J call may be wrong. The CDR3 is 15 amino acids. Germline loops: CDR1 SEHNR, CDR2 FQNEAQ (reference sequence). The CDR3 protein is CASSLGGSASYEQYF. In nucleotides, the CDR3 is TGTGCCAGCAGCTTAGGAGGCAGCGCTTCCTACGAGCAGTACTTC.